Presented here are 24 T cell receptor beta chains from one specimen sequenced in a study of T-cell memory formation after mild COVID-19. One entry per CDR3 protein results from TCRdb running MiXCR on the 5' RACE reads. The sample holds nearly 350,000 distinct CDR3 sequences; about an eighth are singletons and the top ten take about a fifth. Sequencing used PBMCs or a T cell subset sorted from them (not recorded which). These receptor sequences come from a man aged 18 to 29 who had mild COVID-19 (a few samples of this study predate the infection). Cell type and time point are not known.

This rearrangement joins TRBV7-3 to TRBJ2-5; D perhaps matches TRBD1 (7 bases). In germline, CDR1 is SGHTA, CDR2 FQGTGA. Trimming removed 5 bases at V and 5 bases at J, with 18 bases between. This CDR3 has 15 amino acids. The CDR3 loop is CASSPSRGARETQYF. In DNA, the CDR3 is TGTGCCAGCAGCCCCAGCAGGGGGGCCAGGGAGACCCAGTACTTC.

V and J are TRBV28 and TRBJ2-7; TRBD1 might be the D (6 bases). V lost 11 bases and J 1 base, leaving 12 bases between the germline ends. The V gene's germline CDR1 is MDHEN and CDR2 SYDVKM. The CDR3 contains 12 residues. CDR3 nucleotide sequence: TGTGCCGGGGTACAGGGATCCTACGAGCAGTACGTC. Translated, it gives CAGVQGSYEQYV.

This clonotype was recorded many times. V gene TRBV12-3 or TRBV12-4 combines with J gene TRBJ2-2; TRBD1 might be the D (6 bases). There are 16 residues in the CDR3. V was cut by 8 bases and J by 2 bases, with 18 bases left in between. Written as DNA, the CDR3 is TGTGCCAGCGGCGATCCGGGACACAGAAACACCGGGGAGCTGTTTTTT. This translates into CASGDPGHRNTGELFF.

This chain joins TRBV20-1 and TRBJ2-7; 7 bases are shared with TRBD2. Germline lookup yields CDR1 DFQATT and CDR2 SNEGSKA (reference sequence). CDR3 length: 13 residues. J lost 1 base, V lost 2 bases, and 2 bases had no gene match. CDR3 in DNA: TGCAGTGCTAGACAGGGAGGGTCCTACGAGCAGTACTTC. This sequence encodes CSARQGGSYEQYF.

Worth noting for this clonotype: An end of the junction differs from the germline gene, which may be a read error. This chain joins TRBV6-2 or TRBV6-3 and TRBJ2-6; no clear D. Germline loops: CDR1 MNHEY, CDR2 SVGEGT. This CDR3 spans 15 amino acids. Here the CDR3 DNA reads TGTGCCAGAAGTTACCTCGTTGGGGGGGCCAACGTCCTGACTTTC. This encodes CARSYLVGGANVLTF.

This clonotype was found a few times. This chain joins TRBV9 and TRBJ2-1; either TRBD1 or TRBD2 may supply D (5 bases each). Germline CDR1 is SGDLS and CDR2 is YYNGEE. V was trimmed by 0 bases and J by 4 bases, leaving 11 bases between them. This CDR3 has 15 amino acids. The CDR3 protein is CASSVGGSVYNEQFF. CDR3 DNA: TGTGCCAGCAGCGTAGGGGGGAGTGTGTACAATGAGCAGTTCTTC. The variable domain in full, completed from reference TRBV9 and TRBJ2-1, reads DSGVTQTPKHLITATGQRVTLRCSPRSGDLSVYWYQQSLDQGLQFLIQYYNGEERAKGNILERFSAQQFPDLHSELNLSSLELGDSALYFCASSVGGSVYNEQFFGPGTRLTVL.

This clonotype was observed a handful of times. The chain joins TRBV9 to TRBJ1-6; no clear D gene. The CDR3 sequence is 14 residues long. Trimming stripped 7 bases from V and 7 bases from J, with 15 bases between. Per germline, CDR1 SGDLS and CDR2 YYNGEE. CDR3 protein: CASGPGLRNSPLHF. The CDR3 nucleotides read TGTGCCAGCGGACCGGGCCTAAGGAATTCACCCCTCCACTTT.

This clonotype was seen at least ten times. The chain employs TRBV5-1 and TRBJ2-1; D is possibly TRBD1 or TRBD2 (5 bases each). Looked up from germline, CDR1 is SGHRS and CDR2 is YFSETQ. Trimming took 3 bases from V and 4 from J, leaving 11 bases between them. The CDR3 is 14 amino acids. In DNA, the CDR3 is TGCGCCAGCAGCTCCAGGGACGGGTACAATGAGCAGTTCTTC. Its protein is CASSSRDGYNEQFF.

This clonotype has a handful of counts. This chain links TRBV6-5 with TRBJ1-6, with a tentative D call TRBD1 (5 bases). V dropped 6 bases and J dropped 9 bases, with 18 bases sitting between them. Germline loops: CDR1 MNHEY, CDR2 SVGAGI. The length of the CDR3 is 15 residues. CDR3 in amino acids: CASSIDSLGISPLHF. The CDR3 region has the DNA TGTGCCAGCAGCATAGACAGCCTGGGGATTTCACCCCTCCACTTT.

V gene TRBV7-2 combines with J gene TRBJ2-5, with D hard to call. Trimming pared 6 bases from V and 5 bases from J, leaving 19 bases between. The germline V gene encodes CDR1 SGHTA and CDR2 FQGNSA. The CDR3 is made up of 15 amino acids. The CDR3 nucleotides read TGTGCCAGCAGACCCGGGCCCTACGATTCGGAGACCCAGTACTTC. This sequence encodes CASRPGPYDSETQYF.

Comments on this clonotype: This clone may be a read error of a much larger clone one base away. The chain employs TRBV7-2 and TRBJ2-2; no clear D gene. Germline V gene lookup returns CDR1 SGHTA and CDR2 FQGNSA. The CDR3 is made up of 12 amino acids. Trimming removed 5 bases from V and 6 bases from J, with 7 bases in between. CDR3 region: CASSPYPGELFF. As DNA, the CDR3 is TGTGCCAGCAGCCCTTACCCCGGGGAGCTGTTTTTT.

The chain has TRBV5-1 and TRBJ2-1; TRBD1 aligns across 7 bases. The CDR3 is 15 amino acids. After removal of 1 base from V and 7 bases from J, the junction contained 8 bases not matched to a gene. Germline CDR1 is SGHRS and CDR2 is YFSETQ. The CDR3: CASSLQDRASNEQFF. CDR3 nucleotide sequence: TGCGCCAGCAGCTTGCAAGACAGGGCCTCGAATGAGCAGTTCTTC.

This clonotype appeared a few times. This chain uses TRBV19 with TRBJ2-3; D gene unclear. Germline values: CDR1 LNHDA, CDR2 SQIVND (reference sequence). This CDR3 spans 16 amino acids. V lost 5 bases to trimming and J lost 1 base, with 16 bases between them. The DNA for the CDR3 is TGTGCCAGTAGTGTCCTCCTCGTCGCGGGCACAGATACGCAGTATTTT. Translating gives CASSVLLVAGTDTQYF. The whole variable domain, remainder taken from reference TRBV19 and TRBJ2-3, is DGGITQSPKYLFRKEGQNVTLSCEQNLNHDAMYWYRQDPGQGLRLIYYSQIVNDFQKGDIAEGYSVSREKKESFPLTVTSAQKNPTAFYLCASSVLLVAGTDTQYFGPGTRLTVL.

This clonotype was found a few times. The chain employs TRBV3-1 and TRBJ2-3; TRBD1 matches at 8 bases. J was trimmed by 4 bases and V by 4 bases; bases with no gene match: 13. The CDR3 totals 17 residues. Germline values: CDR1 LGHDT, CDR2 YNNKEL (reference sequence). This CDR3 reads CASSLEVRGTGADTQYF. CDR3 coding DNA: TGTGCCAGCAGCCTTGAGGTTCGCGGGACAGGCGCAGATACGCAGTATTTT.

The chain joins TRBV12-3 or TRBV12-4 to TRBJ2-3; D perhaps matches TRBD2 (6 bases). This CDR3 spans 15 amino acids. V dropped 7 bases and J dropped 0 bases, with 14 bases sitting between them. CDR3 in DNA: TGTGCCAGCATCGTCGGGGGAACTAGCACAGATACGCAGTATTTT. Amino acid sequence: CASIVGGTSTDTQYF.

J is TRBJ1-2 and V is TRBV5-6, with a tentative D call TRBD1 (5 bases). The germline V gene has CDR1 SGHDT and CDR2 YYEEEE. V lost 5 bases to trimming and J lost 2 bases, with 13 bases between them. The CDR3 extends over 14 amino acids. The CDR3 protein is CASSPGTFNYGYTF. The DNA for the CDR3 is TGTGCCAGCAGTCCCGGGACGTTCAACTATGGCTACACCTTC.

This clonotype was found a few times. The CDR3 protein is CASSQGHSNQPQHF. The CDR3 DNA reads TGCGCCAGCAGCCAAGGACATAGCAATCAGCCCCAGCATTTT. The chain joins TRBV4-1 to TRBJ1-5; D not resolved. Trimming removed 1 base from V and 0 bases from J, with 4 bases in between. Looked up from germline, CDR1 is MGHRA and CDR2 is YSYEKL. The CDR3 length is 14 residues.

This clonotype has more than one count but fewer than ten. The chain carries TRBV5-1 and TRBJ2-3; D may be TRBD1 (5 bases). Germline loops: CDR1 SGHRS, CDR2 YFSETQ. V was clipped by 0 bases and J by 4 bases, with 15 bases between them. This CDR3 is 16 amino acids long. The CDR3 DNA sequence: TGCGCCAGCAGCTTGGATGGCAGGGTAGTACCAGATACGCAGTATTTT. Its protein is CASSLDGRVVPDTQYF.

There are a few counts of this clonotype. The chain joins TRBV15 to TRBJ1-2; possibly TRBD1 for D (6 bases). Germline V CDR1 and CDR2: LNHNV, YYDKDF (reference sequence). V was shortened by 2 bases and J by 1 base, with 14 bases between the two germline ends. The CDR3 is 16 amino acids. The CDR3 DNA sequence: TGTGCCACCAGCAGAAATAGCCACAGGGTTAACTATGGCTACACCTTC. This gives the protein CATSRNSHRVNYGYTF.

There are a few counts of this clonotype. The V gene is TRBV28, the J gene TRBJ1-5; TRBD1 matches at 9 bases. The germline gives CDR1 MDHEN, CDR2 SYDVKM. Trimming at V came to 0 bases and at J to 0 bases, leaving 0 bases not matched to a gene. This CDR3 spans 16 amino acids. The chain's CDR3 is CASSLWGQGSNQPQHF. CDR3 nucleotides: TGTGCCAGCAGTTTATGGGGACAGGGTAGCAATCAGCCCCAGCATTTT.

The chain joins TRBV5-1 to TRBJ2-7; 11 bases match TRBD1. J lost 6 bases, V lost 3 bases, and 8 bases had no gene match. CDR3 size: 15 residues. Germline V lookup: CDR1 SGHRS, CDR2 YFSETQ. This CDR3 reads CASSWGTGGNFEQYF. As DNA, the CDR3 is TGCGCCAGCAGCTGGGGGACAGGGGGGAATTTCGAGCAGTACTTC.

V is TRBV19 and J is TRBJ2-6, with a possible D match to TRBD1 (6 bases). The CDR3 sequence is 19 residues long. Trimming pared 3 bases from V and 0 bases from J, leaving 18 bases between. Germline CDR1 reads LNHDA; CDR2 reads SQIVND (reference sequence). The CDR3 spells CASSILLARGLSGANVLTF. In DNA form, the CDR3 reads TGTGCCAGTAGTATTCTTCTGGCCAGGGGCCTCTCTGGGGCCAACGTCCTGACTTTC.

The rearrangement joins TRBV6-2 or TRBV6-3 to TRBJ2-2; D not certain. The germline CDR1 and CDR2 sequences are MNHEY and SVGEGT. The V gene lost 4 bases and the J gene lost 0 bases, with 6 bases spanning the gap. The CDR3 is made up of 14 amino acids. In DNA form, the CDR3 reads TGTGCCAGCAGTTCGGCAACGAACACCGGGGAGCTGTTTTTT. Translation: CASSSATNTGELFF.

The rearrangement links TRBV2 to TRBJ2-7; a weak D match, TRBD1 (6 bases). Judging by the DNA end, TRBJ2-5 fits better; the J call may be wrong. The length of the CDR3 is 13 residues. Germline values: CDR1 SNHLY, CDR2 FYNNEI. CDR3 nucleotides: TGTGCCAGCGAGCCGGACAGTTTGAAGACCCAGTACTTC. This gives the protein CASEPDSLKTQYF.